These 32 T cell receptor beta chains share one sample of origin, sequenced in a study of T cells in Graves' hyperthyroidism and ophthalmopathy (dated by TCRdb to about 2019). The library was built by means of multiplex PCR. The sequencer listed for this sample is Illumina HiSeq 2000. Amplification of TCR beta CDR3 regions was carried out from RNA transcripts. A first-round RT-PCR of the TCR CDR3 used the HTBI primer set with the Qiagen OneStep RT-PCR kit. Using fastp at Q25 and MiXCR, TCRdb reprocessed the public reads and kept productive beta chains. Rows matching on CDR3 protein sequence are summarized as one entry with the most common DNA and genes. The sample yields some 400,000 distinct CDR3 sequences; approximately 13% were counted once. The top ten clonotypes cover 20% to 25% of the sample. Sequenced sample: blood. The source of these receptors is a young man with Graves' hyperthyroidism that later progressed to Graves' ophthalmopathy.

This clonotype was counted many times. The chain combines TRBV27 with TRBJ2-1, with D tentatively TRBD1 (6 bases). The ends were cut back, 1 base at V and 0 bases at J, with 10 bases in the middle. CDR3 length equals 16 residues. Germline loops: CDR1 MNHEY, CDR2 SMNVEV (reference sequence). The CDR3 protein is CASSLYGQSSYNEQFF. CDR3 DNA sequence: TGTGCCAGCAGTTTATATGGACAGAGCTCCTACAATGAGCAGTTCTTC.

This clonotype has ten or more counts. This chain's CDR3 is CASSLGDYSNQPQHF. In nucleotides, the CDR3 is TGCGCCAGCAGCTTGGGGGATTATAGCAATCAGCCCCAGCATTTT. This chain connects TRBV5-1 to TRBJ1-5; D gene uncertain. The CDR3 has 15 residues. Germline V gene data show CDR1 as SGHRS and CDR2 as YFSETQ. The ends were cut back, 0 bases at V and 0 bases at J, with 7 bases in the middle.

This sequence joins TRBV12-3 or TRBV12-4 and TRBJ1-2, with D perhaps matching TRBD1 (6 bases). The CDR3 is made up of 14 amino acids. The ends were cut back, 6 bases at V and 4 bases at J, with 15 bases in the middle. Written as DNA, the CDR3 is TGTGCCAGCAGCTCCGTGGACAGACTCTATGGCTACACCTTC. Protein: CASSSVDRLYGYTF.

This clonotype occurred many times. The rearrangement links TRBV5-1 to TRBJ2-5; D gene uncertain. Germline CDR1 is SGHRS and CDR2 is YFSETQ. Trimming shortened V by 2 bases and J by 1 base, and 9 bases separated the two germline ends. The CDR3 runs to 14 residues. CDR3 amino acids: CASSLGPIQETQYF. The CDR3 DNA reads TGCGCCAGCAGCTTAGGCCCTATCCAAGAGACCCAGTACTTC.

CDR3: CAWSVFLGHEQYF. The CDR3, as DNA: TGTGCCTGGAGTGTTTTCCTGGGCCACGAGCAGTACTTC. The chain couples TRBV30 to TRBJ2-7; the D is unclear. Germline V lookup: CDR1 GTSNPN, CDR2 SVGIG (reference sequence). V was clipped by 0 bases and J by 5 bases, with 11 bases between them. This CDR3 spans 13 amino acids.

Concerning this clonotype: A much larger clone is a single base away; this may be a read error. The chain recombines TRBV28 with TRBJ2-1, with 15 bases lining up with TRBD2. Trimming took 6 bases from V and 0 from J; bases not matched to a gene: 6. The CDR3 extends over 18 amino acids. Looked up from germline, CDR1 is MDHEN and CDR2 is SYDVKM. CDR3 loop: CASRPGLAGGGSYNEQFF. The CDR3 bases are TGTGCCAGCAGACCGGGACTAGCGGGGGGCGGCTCCTACAATGAGCAGTTCTTC.

This clonotype came up many times. The chain carries TRBV3-1 and TRBJ1-2; no clear D gene. The CDR3 sequence is 12 residues long. The V gene lost 1 base and the J gene lost 8 bases, with 8 bases spanning the gap. Germline CDR1 LGHDT, CDR2 YNNKEL (reference sequence). The CDR3 bases are TGTGCCAGCAGCCAAGGGACGCGCGGCTACACCTTC. Protein: CASSQGTRGYTF. Supplemented by reference TRBV3-1 and TRBJ1-2, the full variable domain reads DTAVSQTPKYLVTQMGNDKSIKCEQNLGHDTMYWYKQDSKKFLKIMFSYNNKELIINETVPNRFSPKSPDKAHLNLHINSLELGDSAVYFCASSQGTRGYTFGSGTRLTVV.

The chain uses TRBV4-1 and TRBJ1-3; no reliable D call. The V and J ends lost 0 bases and 0 bases respectively, with 9 bases between them. The germline V gene encodes CDR1 MGHRA and CDR2 YSYEKL. This CDR3 is built from 16 residues. DNA for the CDR3: TGCGCCAGCAGCCAAGATACATCCATCTCTGGAAACACCATATATTTT. This translates into CASSQDTSISGNTIYF.

This clonotype turned up a few times. The V gene is TRBV6-1, the J gene TRBJ1-6; 11 bases line up with TRBD1. Looked up from germline, CDR1 is MNHNS and CDR2 is SASEGT. Trimming took 6 bases from V and 6 from J; bases not matched to a gene: 13. The CDR3 spans 18 residues. CDR3: CASSRGTGGPVFNSPLHF. CDR3 sequence (DNA): TGTGCCAGCAGCCGCGGGACAGGGGGTCCGGTTTTTAATTCACCCCTCCACTTT.

The V and J genes are TRBV2 and TRBJ2-2; 13 positions match TRBD2. CDR3 size: 15 residues. Germline loops: CDR1 SNHLY, CDR2 FYNNEI. The J segment lost 5 bases and the V segment lost 7 bases, leaving 4 bases of the junction unmatched. CDR3 amino acids: CASMGLAGPTGELFF. CDR3 DNA sequence: TGTGCCAGCATGGGACTAGCGGGGCCAACCGGGGAGCTGTTTTTT.

The V and J genes are TRBV4-1 and TRBJ2-3, with TRBD2 matching over 9 bases. J lost 2 bases, V lost 4 bases, and 10 bases had no gene match. Looked up from germline, CDR1 is MGHRA and CDR2 is YSYEKL. This CDR3 has 17 amino acids. CDR3 in amino acids: CASSPQGVAGATDTQYF. In DNA, the CDR3 is TGCGCCAGCAGCCCACAAGGGGTAGCGGGGGCCACAGATACGCAGTATTTT.

This clonotype has a count of ten or more. The V gene is TRBV7-8, the J gene TRBJ2-7; D is possibly TRBD1 (5 bases). Germline-derived CDR1 and CDR2 are SGHVS and FQNEAQ. The CDR3 extends over 14 amino acids. The V gene lost 4 bases and the J gene lost 3 bases, with 13 bases spanning the gap. The CDR3 is CASSSAQVYYEQYF. The CDR3 DNA is TGTGCCAGCAGCTCCGCACAGGTATACTACGAGCAGTACTTC.

This clonotype was seen many times. This chain links TRBV7-9 with TRBJ2-3; 8 nucleotides agree with TRBD1. Germline CDR1 SEHNR, CDR2 FQNEAQ (reference sequence). V shed 4 bases and J 4 bases; nucleotides not matched to a gene: 7. The CDR3 covers 15 residues. CDR3 in amino acids: CASSSYRGIADTQYF. The CDR3 nucleotides read TGTGCCAGCAGCTCGTACAGGGGGATCGCAGATACGCAGTATTTT. Using reference TRBV7-9 and TRBJ2-3 for the parts outside the CDR3, the full variable domain is DTGVSQNPRHKITKRGQNVTFRCDPISEHNRLYWYRQTLGQGPEFLTYFQNEAQLEKSRLLSDRFSAERPKGSFSTLEIQRTEQGDSAMYLCASSSYRGIADTQYFGPGTRLTVL.

Many counts were recorded for this clonotype. This chain links TRBV27 with TRBJ2-1, with TRBD1 identical over 9 bases. There are 18 residues in the CDR3. Germline V gene data show CDR1 as MNHEY and CDR2 as SMNVEV (reference sequence). V gave up 5 bases and J gave up 0 bases; unmatched junction bases: 11. The CDR3 region is CASSPSGTGYGSYNEQFF. The CDR3 DNA reads as TGTGCCAGCAGTCCCTCCGGGACAGGGTACGGCTCCTACAATGAGCAGTTCTTC.

The genes are TRBV29-1 and TRBJ2-7; D might be TRBD2 (7 bases). CDR3 length: 11 residues. Germline lookup yields CDR1 SQVTM and CDR2 ANQGSEA. The V end lost 5 bases, the J end lost 6 bases, and 11 bases lay between the germline ends. The CDR3 DNA is TGCAGCGTTACAGGGAGGGGCGAGCAGTACTTC. Its translation: CSVTGRGEQYF.

This clonotype has at least ten counts. The chain links TRBV6-1 to TRBJ1-1; D not certain. The V end lost 0 bases, the J end lost 1 base, and 18 bases lay between the germline ends. Germline CDR1 and CDR2: MNHNS and SASEGT. This CDR3 is built from 18 residues. CDR3 DNA: TGTGCCAGCAGTGAAGCCATAGGCAGATCCATGAGGAACACTGAAGCTTTCTTT. This gives the protein CASSEAIGRSMRNTEAFF.

This clonotype was seen a few times. The chain recombines TRBV6-1 with TRBJ1-1; TRBD1 matches 7 bases. Germline V gives CDR1 MNHNS, CDR2 SASEGT. V lost 8 bases to trimming and J lost 8 bases; unmatched junction nucleotides: 14. This CDR3 region has 14 residues. In nucleotides, the CDR3 is TGTGCCAGCCATAAAGGGGCAGGGGGGTCCGAAGCTTTCTTT. Its protein is CASHKGAGGSEAFF.

This clonotype has ten or more counts. The V and J genes are TRBV2 and TRBJ1-6; TRBD1 matches at 8 bases. The V gene's germline CDR1 is SNHLY and CDR2 FYNNEI. The V segment lost 8 bases and the J segment 0 bases; nucleotides outside the gene matches: 3. The CDR3 consists of 15 residues. In DNA, the CDR3 is TGTGCCAGCGGGGACAGGATCTCCTATAATTCACCCCTCCACTTT. This gives the protein CASGDRISYNSPLHF. The whole variable domain, filled in from reference TRBV2 and TRBJ1-6, reads EPEVTQTPSHQVTQMGQEVILRCVPISNHLYFYWYRQILGQKVEFLVSFYNNEISEKSEIFDDQFSVERPDGSNFTLKIRSTKLEDSAMYFCASGDRISYNSPLHFGNGTRLTVT.

This clonotype was recorded at least ten times. The rearrangement uses TRBV12-3 or TRBV12-4 and TRBJ2-5; 9 bases line up with TRBD1. This CDR3 has 16 residues. Trimming removed 3 bases from V and 1 base from J; junction bases left unmatched: 6. The CDR3 protein is CASSFQTGGIQETQYF. CDR3 nucleotides: TGTGCCAGCAGTTTCCAGACAGGGGGAATCCAAGAGACCCAGTACTTC.

This clonotype was recorded at least ten times. The chain recombines TRBV6-1 with TRBJ1-6, with unresolved D. V was clipped by 3 bases and J by 3 bases, with 12 bases between them. This CDR3 contains 16 residues. Per the germline V gene, CDR1 is MNHNS and CDR2 is SASEGT. The CDR3 loop reads CASSEGKLSYNSPLHF. CDR3 sequence (DNA): TGTGCCAGCAGTGAGGGCAAATTAAGCTATAATTCACCCCTCCACTTT.

The rearrangement joins TRBV10-3 to TRBJ2-3; TRBD2 matches 8 bases. Germline values: CDR1 ENHRY, CDR2 SYGVKD. The CDR3 is made up of 18 amino acids. Trimming removed 7 bases from V and 2 bases from J; junction bases left unmatched: 17. CDR3 sequence reads: CAIKPGVWGGGPTDTQYF. CDR3 nucleotides: TGTGCCATCAAGCCGGGAGTGTGGGGCGGGGGGCCCACAGATACGCAGTATTTT.

This clonotype was counted a few times. The CDR3 protein is CASSADSNNSPLHF. In DNA form, the CDR3 reads TGTGCCAGCAGCGCGGACAGTAATAATTCACCCCTCCACTTT. This chain links TRBV9 with TRBJ1-6; tentatively, D is TRBD1 (6 bases). The germline V gene has CDR1 SGDLS and CDR2 YYNGEE. Deletions cut 3 bases from V and 5 bases from J, with 9 bases between. The CDR3 loop spans 14 amino acids.

The genes are TRBV3-1 and TRBJ2-5; D may be TRBD1 (7 bases). V dropped 4 bases and J dropped 2 bases, with 20 bases sitting between them. Germline CDR1 is LGHDT and CDR2 is YNNKEL (reference sequence). The CDR3 extends over 17 amino acids. The chain's CDR3 is CASSPQGPGGYQETQYF. CDR3 bases: TGTGCCAGCAGCCCCCAGGGGCCAGGGGGGTATCAAGAGACCCAGTACTTC.

This chain connects TRBV10-1 to TRBJ1-6; D is undetermined. The V end was cut by 3 bases, the J end by 7 bases, with 10 bases between. Looked up from germline, CDR1 is WNHNN and CDR2 is SYGVQD (reference sequence). CDR3 length equals 14 residues. The CDR3 DNA reads TGCGCCAGCAGTGAAGAGTCCTGGAATTCACCCCTCCACTTT. Amino acid sequence: CASSEESWNSPLHF.

This clonotype was detected only once. The chain joins TRBV28 to TRBJ2-1, with 8 nucleotides matching TRBD2. Germline CDR1 MDHEN, CDR2 SYDVKM. Trimming removed 5 bases from V and 8 bases from J; junction bases left unmatched: 14. This CDR3 has 16 residues. This CDR3 is CASSPGTSYLYDEQFF. The DNA of the CDR3 is TGTGCCAGCAGTCCTGGGACTAGTTATTTGTACGATGAGCAGTTCTTC.

The chain combines TRBV20-1 with TRBJ2-4, with 8 bases aligning to TRBD1. The germline CDR1 and CDR2 sequences are DFQATT and SNEGSKA (reference sequence). The CDR3 covers 14 residues. V shed 8 bases and J 6 bases; nucleotides not matched to a gene: 12. The CDR3 nucleotides read TGCAGTCCGGACAGGGATGGCGGCAGAAACATTCAGTACTTC. Encoded protein: CSPDRDGGRNIQYF.

This clonotype has at least ten counts. The chain links TRBV24-1 to TRBJ2-1, with D possibly TRBD1 on 6 matching bases. The V end lost 3 bases, the J end lost 2 bases, and 7 bases lay between the germline ends. The CDR3 is 14 amino acids. Germline V gene sequence: CDR1 KGHDR, CDR2 SFDVKD. The CDR3: CATSDRDTYNEQFF. The DNA of the CDR3 is TGTGCCACCAGTGATCGGGACACCTACAATGAGCAGTTCTTC.

A few counts support this clonotype. The junction departs from the called germline gene at one end, perhaps through a read error. The V and J genes are TRBV7-2 and TRBJ2-7, with TRBD2 matching 11 bases. Per the germline V gene, CDR1 is SGHTA and CDR2 is FQGNSA. CDR3 length: 17 amino acids. CDR3 in amino acids: CAGRPLAGGMLADEQYF. The CDR3 nucleotides are TGTGCCGGCAGGCCATTAGCGGGGGGGATGTTGGCGGACGAGCAGTACTTC.

This clonotype was detected ten times or more. The CDR3 here is CANRQVSYGYTF. The CDR3, as DNA: TGTGCCAATAGACAGGTCTCCTATGGCTACACCTTC. The chain recombines TRBV2 with TRBJ1-2; tentative D call: TRBD1 (6 bases). The V gene lost 10 bases and the J gene lost 4 bases, with 13 bases spanning the gap. CDR3 length equals 12 residues. CDR1 and CDR2 from the germline V gene are SNHLY and FYNNEI.

CDR3 amino acids: CASRGGTSGGTTLQYF. The CDR3, as DNA: TGTGCCAGCAGGGGGGGTACTAGCGGGGGGACTACCCTTCAGTACTTC. The chain employs TRBV7-2 and TRBJ2-4; 12 nucleotides line up with TRBD2. Germline lookup yields CDR1 SGHTA and CDR2 FQGNSA. This CDR3 is built from 16 residues. With V trimmed by 6 bases and J by 11 bases, 14 bases remained unmatched. The whole variable domain, filled in from reference TRBV7-2 and TRBJ2-4, reads GAGVSQSPSNKVTEKGKDVELRCDPISGHTALYWYRQSLGQGLEFLIYFQGNSAPDKSGLPSDRFSAERTGGSVSTLTIQRTQQEDSAVYLCASRGGTSGGTTLQYFGAGTRLSVL.

This clonotype was observed at least ten times. The chain employs TRBV11-2 and TRBJ2-3, with 9 nucleotides matching TRBD2. The CDR3 loop spans 16 amino acids. Germline V gene sequence: CDR1 SGHAT, CDR2 FQNNGV. V lost 5 bases, J lost 5 bases, and 11 bases stayed unmatched. The CDR3 sequence: CASSPLVRGGGDTQYF. The CDR3 nucleotides read TGTGCCAGCAGCCCCCTTGTGCGGGGGGGAGGAGATACGCAGTATTTT.

The rearrangement links TRBV7-9 to TRBJ2-4; D is perhaps TRBD2 (6 bases). Trimming shortened V by 1 base and J by 2 bases, and 15 bases separated the two germline ends. Germline CDR1 reads SEHNR; CDR2 reads FQNEAQ (reference sequence). The CDR3 covers 17 residues. The CDR3 loop reads CASSLGDAGTSKNIQYF. As DNA, the CDR3 is TGTGCCAGCAGCTTAGGGGACGCGGGGACCTCCAAAAACATTCAGTACTTC.